Only one count was recorded for the clone carrying this T cell receptor (beta chain). The data were obtained in a study of T cell changes during pregnancy in multiple sclerosis. V was cut by 5 bases and J by 8 bases, with 14 bases left in between. The CDR3 extends over 13 amino acids. Germline CDR1 SGHTA, CDR2 FQGTGA. Some clones are missing from TCRdb's copy, which holds only in-frame ones; the method was immunoSEQ multiplex PCR. The table shows about 32,000 clones, with approximately 89% occurring only once. The receptor was isolated from a female donor in good health, enrolled as a control in a pregnancy study. The chain has TRBV7-3 and TRBJ2-3, with D maybe TRBD1 (7 bases). Specimen: CD4+ T cells from peripheral blood mononuclear cells, collected after pregnancy. As DNA, the CDR3 is TGTGCCAGCAGCGCCCGACAGGGAGGTACGCAGTATTTT. This codes for CASSARQGGTQYF.